The T cell receptor beta chain under discussion was sequenced for a study of beta chain features in type 1 diabetes. Study-wide results and caveats: A moderate, significant TCRB CDR3 shortening appeared in type 1 diabetes across four CD4+ subsets.

As to this clone: Its antigen is still unknown.

Since all of the isolated RNA was reverse transcribed, expressed TCRB transcripts were what got sequenced. Measured with immunoSEQ multiplex PCR; TCRdb has only the in-frame clones, and not every one. Among about 650,000 clones listed, about an eighth were seen once. CDR1 and CDR2 (germline): SGHRS, YFSETQ. The V and J ends lost 3 bases and 8 bases, in that order; junction bases with no gene match: 1. The CDR3 is made up of 13 amino acids. The collection from each donor was one heparinised blood draw averaging roughly 100 mL. Material for sequencing was naive CD4+ T cells from blood. The V and J genes are TRBV5-1 and TRBJ1-5, with 11 bases that match TRBD1. The receptor was isolated from a young man with type 1 diabetes. As DNA, the CDR3 is TGCGCCAGCAGCTGGACAGGGGGCGAGCCCCAGCATTTT. Residues: CASSWTGGEPQHF.